Listed below are T cell receptor beta chains from one sample, sequenced in a study of blood T cell repertoires in COVID-19. Generated by immunoSEQ multiplex PCR, the TCRdb table keeps only in-frame clones and is missing some. The sample records some 350,000 clones, roughly 87% being singletons. The sample taken for sequencing was PBMCs or T cells enriched from blood (not recorded which). The origin of the receptors is a woman aged 30 to 39 who had recovered from COVID-19. The CDR3 runs from the conserved cysteine through the conserved F or W. The order of the fields is D gene, J gene, clone size, V gene, CDR3 DNA, CDR3 protein. A D gene is named only where the DNA matches it firmly. Rows give clone size only sometimes, using once, few, many, or a class for an expanded clone.

>TRBD1|TRBJ1-2|.|TRBV19
TGTGCCAGTAGTACAACAAAGGGGGCCGGGACCGAGTCCACCTTC
CASSTTKGAGTESTF
>TRBD1|TRBJ2-7|.|TRBV5-8
TGTGCCAGCAGCTTTAGGACAGGGAACGACGAGCAGTACTTC
CASSFRTGNDEQYF
>TRBD1|TRBJ2-6|.|TRBV11-2
TGTGCCAGCAGCTTCAGGACAGGGTCCAACTCTGGGGCCAACGTCCTGACTTTC
CASSFRTGSNSGANVLTF
>.|TRBJ1-5|.|TRBV10-2
TGCGCCAGCAGAGGGTCAACTCAGGGCGGACAGCCCCAGCATTTT
CASRGSTQGGQPQHF
>TRBD1|TRBJ2-7|.|TRBV19
TGTGCCAGTAGTGCGGCCGGGACAGGGTCCTACGAGCAGTACTTC
CASSAAGTGSYEQYF
>TRBD2|TRBJ2-7|.|TRBV5-4
TGTGCCAGCAGCTTGGATAGCGGGAGCATCGCCTACGAGCAGTACTTC
CASSLDSGSIAYEQYF
>TRBD1|TRBJ1-2|.|TRBV10-3
TGTGCCATCAGTGAGCAACAGGGGTTACTTAACTATGGCTACACCTTC
CAISEQQGLLNYGYTF
>TRBD2|TRBJ2-3|.|TRBV5-1
TGCGCCAGCAGCTTGGTGCCTAGCGGAGGCACAGATACGCAGTATTTT
CASSLVPSGGTDTQYF
>.|TRBJ1-6|.|TRBV3-1/TRBV3-2
TGTGCCAGCAGCCAACTTGGAGGGGTGGGGTCGCCCCTCCACTTT
CASSQLGGVGSPLHF
>.|TRBJ2-1|.|TRBV27
TGTGCCAGCATGGAACTGGGAGTCAATGAGCAGTTCTTC
CASMELGVNEQFF
>.|TRBJ2-1|.|TRBV7-2
TGTGCCAGCAGCTTAGGGGTAGCGGTGGCGGAGCAGTTCTTC
CASSLGVAVAEQFF
>TRBD2|TRBJ2-5|.|TRBV9
TGTGCCAGCAGCGGATCGGGAGGGGGTCAAGAGACCCAGTACTTC
CASSGSGGGQETQYF
>TRBD2|TRBJ2-1|.|TRBV9
TGTGCCAGCAGCGTAGAGGGTAGCGGGAGGGGGAGCTCCTACAATGAGCAGTTCTTC
CASSVEGSGRGSSYNEQFF
>TRBD1|TRBJ1-4|.|TRBV12-5
TGTGCTAGTGGGATCTTCAGGACAGGGGGTGAAAAACTGTTTTTT
CASGIFRTGGEKLFF
>.|TRBJ1-2|once|TRBV11-2
TGTGCCAGCAGCCCGGACATCTATGGCTACACCTTC
CASSPDIYGYTF
>.|TRBJ2-1|.|TRBV9
TGTGCCAGCAGCGTGGGAGGCGATCGCTTTTACAATGAGCAGTTCTTC
CASSVGGDRFYNEQFF
>.|TRBJ1-1|.|TRBV6-5
TGTGCCAGCAGTTACAACCACAACATGAACACTGAAGCTTTCTTT
CASSYNHNMNTEAFF
>.|TRBJ2-7|.|TRBV13
TGTGCCAGCAGCTTAGGCCGCGGCTACGAGCAGTACTTC
CASSLGRGYEQYF
>TRBD1|TRBJ1-5|.|TRBV2
TGTGCCAGCAGCGGGACAGGGAGGGATCAGCCCCAGCATTTT
CASSGTGRDQPQHF
>TRBD1|TRBJ1-5|.|TRBV28
TGTGCCAGCAGTTTTTACGGGACAGGGACGGGTCAGCCCCAGCATTTT
CASSFYGTGTGQPQHF
>.|TRBJ2-2|.|TRBV24-1
TGTGCCACCGGAAGGGGACAGAACACCGGGGAGCTGTTTTTT
CATGRGQNTGELFF
>TRBD1|TRBJ1-2|.|TRBV5-4
TGTGCCAGCAGTGCTAACCCGGGACAGGGGTATAGTGGCTACACCTTC
CASSANPGQGYSGYTF
>.|TRBJ1-2|.|TRBV5-1
TGCGCCAGCAGCTTGGGCTCGGGTTCGCATGGCTACACCTTC
CASSLGSGSHGYTF
>TRBD1|TRBJ1-2|.|TRBV6-1
TGTGCCAGCAGTGAAGTAGGGACAGGGATCTATCATGGCTACACCTTC
CASSEVGTGIYHGYTF
>.|TRBJ2-7|.|TRBV5-6
TGTGCCAGCAGCTTGGGTAGTTTCTACGAGCAGTACTTC
CASSLGSFYEQYF
>.|TRBJ2-7|.|TRBV3-1/TRBV3-2
TGTGCCAGCAGCCAACGGACAAACCTCTACGAGCAGTACTTC
CASSQRTNLYEQYF
>TRBD1|TRBJ1-1|once|TRBV27
TGTGCCAGCAGTATCGGGACAGGGGGCGCGAGGACTGAAGCTTTCTTT
CASSIGTGGARTEAFF
>.|TRBJ1-1|.|TRBV5-4
TGTGCCAGCAGCTTGTGGGCCACTGAAGCTTTCTTT
CASSLWATEAFF
>TRBD1|TRBJ1-5|few|TRBV24-1
TGTGCCACCGCCAGGACAGGGGAGAATCAGCCCCAGCATTTT
CATARTGENQPQHF
>TRBD1|TRBJ2-7|.|TRBV7-2
TGTGCCAGCAGCTTAGGTAGGGGGCAAGCCTACGAGCAGTACTTC
CASSLGRGQAYEQYF
>TRBD1|TRBJ2-3|.|TRBV11-3
TGTGCCAGCAGCTTAAGGACAGGGGGTGTCGATACGCAGTATTTT
CASSLRTGGVDTQYF
>TRBD2|TRBJ2-7|.|TRBV27
TGTGCCAGCAGATTAGCGGGGGCGGTAGACGAGCAGTACTTC
CASRLAGAVDEQYF
>TRBD2|TRBJ2-5|once|TRBV7-2
TGTGCCAGCAGCTTTAGCGGGGGAGGGTGGGAGACCCAGTACTTC
CASSFSGGGWETQYF
>TRBD1|TRBJ2-7|once|TRBV28
TGTGCCACCGGGACAGTAGGCTACGAGCAGTACTTC
CATGTVGYEQYF
>.|TRBJ1-2|.|TRBV2
TGTGCCAGCAGTATACAGGGTTTTTCCTATGGCTACACCTTC
CASSIQGFSYGYTF
>.|TRBJ1-1|.|TRBV15
TGTGCCACCAGCAGAGATACAGGGCTAAGGACTGAAGCTTTCTTT
CATSRDTGLRTEAFF
>TRBD2|TRBJ2-7|.|TRBV9
TGTGCTTACACGGGAGGGCCGAAAATATACGAGCAGTACTTC
CAYTGGPKIYEQYF
>.|TRBJ2-1|few|TRBV5-4
TGTGCCAGCAGCCACAGCGGGCAAAATGAGCAGTTCTTC
CASSHSGQNEQFF
>.|TRBJ2-5|.|TRBV2
TGTGCCAGCAGTGAAGGAGGGAGGCCCACCCAGTACTTC
CASSEGGRPTQYF
>TRBD2|TRBJ2-2|.|TRBV18
TGTGCCAGCTCACCACCGGAGTGGCGGGAGACTGCCGGGGAGCTGTTTTTT
CASSPPEWRETAGELFF
>.|TRBJ1-2|.|TRBV28
TGTGCCAGCAGTTTGGTGGGCCTAAGCTATGGCTACACCTTC
CASSLVGLSYGYTF
>TRBD1|TRBJ2-4|.|TRBV7-3
TGTGCCAGCAGCGCGAGCGGGGACAGGGAAAACATTCAGTACTTC
CASSASGDRENIQYF
>TRBD1|TRBJ2-7|.|TRBV27
TGTGCCAGCAGTTTATTTAGTGGACAGGTCCCCTACGAGCAGTACTTC
CASSLFSGQVPYEQYF
>.|TRBJ1-1|.|TRBV7-9
TGTGCCAGCAGCCCTCTAGACAGTTTGAACACTGAAGCTTTCTTT
CASSPLDSLNTEAFF
>.|TRBJ1-1|.|TRBV7-2
TGTGCCAGCAGGGACACGGTTGGGAACACTGAAGCTTTCTTT
CASRDTVGNTEAFF
>.|TRBJ1-1|.|TRBV30
TGTGCCTGGAGTGTAGGCCTGGCGGGAGGCACTGAAGCTTTCTTT
CAWSVGLAGGTEAFF
>TRBD2|TRBJ2-1|many|TRBV2
TGTGCCAGCAGTGAAGTAGCGGGAGTGAACAATGAGCAGTTCTTC
CASSEVAGVNNEQFF
>TRBD1|TRBJ1-1|.|TRBV3-1/TRBV3-2
TGTGCCAGCAGCCAGGACAGGGTGGGGGGCTGGAACACTGAAGCTTTCTTT
CASSQDRVGGWNTEAFF
>TRBD2|TRBJ2-1|.|TRBV5-1
TGCGCCAGCAGCCCGGAACTAGCGGGAGCCTACAATGAGCAGTTCTTC
CASSPELAGAYNEQFF
>TRBD1|TRBJ1-5|.|TRBV7-9
TGTGCCAGCAGTAGGACAGGGGGCTTTACTGAGCCCCAGCATTTT
CASSRTGGFTEPQHF
>TRBD2|TRBJ2-1|.|TRBV3-1/TRBV3-2
TGTGCCAGCAGCCAAGTATCCCGGTTGGTAACTAGCGGTTACAATGAGCAGTTCTTC
CASSQVSRLVTSGYNEQFF